This T cell receptor (beta chain) comes out of a study of T cell responses to AZD1222 COVID-19 vaccine (dated by TCRdb to the early 2020s). Notes on the research overall: AZD1222 recipients with second doses at about 4 weeks or about 12 weeks were pooled, because spike-specific TCR depth and breadth did not differ between schedules. Enrollment into the trials was organized by age into subgroups of 18-55, 56-69 and 70-plus years, and those subgroups contained roughly 140, 27 and 60 TCR-sequenced participants, respectively. A total of 233 trial participants underwent TCR sequencing, of whom nearly 210 received two doses of AZD1222 and 26 received two doses of the MenACWY control vaccine. The paper's findings and limits, for the study overall: No day 14 peak-response samples were available, so repertoires were characterized only after the peak T cell response. Conclusions about previously exposed vaccinees were limited because only a handful of AZD1222 recipients were SARS-CoV-2 seropositive at baseline. In the small 56-69-year group, the increase in depth fell short of significance, most likely because of low power. Nearly half of unique spike-specific TCRs reportedly recognized epitopes outside regions mutated in the B.1.351 and B.1.1.7 variants. The whole spike protein was spanned by vaccine-associated CD4 TCRs, and dominant responses were seen in regions 160-218 and 743-854. Participants were mostly white British, with more females than males. The authors suggested clonal diversity may have been underestimated. After two AZD1222 doses, spike-specific TCR breadth and depth were significantly higher than at day 0 and than in MenACWY recipients.

The CDR3 regions of human TCRbeta chains were analyzed by immunosequencing. In the original analysis: Repertoire TCRs were checked for matches against a reference library of SARS-CoV-2-specific TCRs that had been generated using the MIRA antigen-specificity platform. Breadth was defined as the fraction of unique TCRs that were SARS-CoV-2-associated. Depth was defined as the fraction of total T cells that were SARS-CoV-2-associated. Using the MIRA data, each spike-specific TCR was mapped to the spike region that the TCR reacts to and placed in a CD4 or CD8 class. Log10-transformed breadth and depth values were compared by one-way ANOVA with Sidak's multiple comparisons tests. In TCRdb, the immuneACCESS table is reduced to in-frame sequences with V and J assigned. These tables do not hold every clone; where another copy was compared, an unresolved V gene accounts for under half, and the others remain unexplained. V and J calls and clone size come straight from that table; D and trimming were deduced from the DNA. Present in this sample are some 190,000 clones, around 88% of which were seen just once. The ten largest clonotypes hold more than 7% of the sample.

The CDR3 starts with the cysteine, ends with the phenylalanine, and has 12 residues. Only CDR3 DNA is held: 36 bases, read in frame from base 1. From the germline V gene, CDR1 is MNHEY and CDR2 is SVGAGI. Trimming at the junction amounts to 8 bases on V and 7 bases on J, and the germline ends lie 12 bases apart. According to the study, the label for this sample's time point signals: baseline before first vaccination. Vaccinee samples were obtained from the UK trials COV001 and COV002, which included a single-blind randomized controlled phase 2/3 trial of AZD1222 (ChAdOx1 nCoV-19) in healthy adults. Trial participant PBMC samples were collected at day 0 and day 28 after the second dose for TCRbeta chain sequencing. A remark on this clone: The antigen it binds to is not known. No clone much larger than this one lies a single base away; base qualities are absent.

The sample in question was peripheral blood, obtained on day 0 of AZD1222 vaccination. The receptor chain draws on TRBV6-5 and TRBJ1-3; no D gene call is confident. This sequence originates from an adult in good health. The DNA sequence reads TGTGCCAGCGGACGTACAGCCAACACCATATATTTT. This encodes CASGRTANTIYF.